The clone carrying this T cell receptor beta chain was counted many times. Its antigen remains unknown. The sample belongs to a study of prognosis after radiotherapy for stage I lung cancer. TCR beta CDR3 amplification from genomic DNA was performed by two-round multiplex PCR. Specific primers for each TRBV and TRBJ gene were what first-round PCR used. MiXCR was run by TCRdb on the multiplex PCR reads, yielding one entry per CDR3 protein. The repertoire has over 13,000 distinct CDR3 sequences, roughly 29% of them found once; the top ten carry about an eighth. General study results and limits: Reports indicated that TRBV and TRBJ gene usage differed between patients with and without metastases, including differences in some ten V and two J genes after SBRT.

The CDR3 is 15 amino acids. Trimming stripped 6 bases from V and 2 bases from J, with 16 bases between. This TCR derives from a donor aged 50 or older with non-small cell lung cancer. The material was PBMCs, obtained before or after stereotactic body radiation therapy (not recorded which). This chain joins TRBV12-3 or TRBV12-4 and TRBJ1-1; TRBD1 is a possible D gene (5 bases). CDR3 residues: CASSNTKTGNTEAFF. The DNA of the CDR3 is TGTGCCAGCAGCAATACGAAAACAGGAAACACTGAAGCTTTCTTT.